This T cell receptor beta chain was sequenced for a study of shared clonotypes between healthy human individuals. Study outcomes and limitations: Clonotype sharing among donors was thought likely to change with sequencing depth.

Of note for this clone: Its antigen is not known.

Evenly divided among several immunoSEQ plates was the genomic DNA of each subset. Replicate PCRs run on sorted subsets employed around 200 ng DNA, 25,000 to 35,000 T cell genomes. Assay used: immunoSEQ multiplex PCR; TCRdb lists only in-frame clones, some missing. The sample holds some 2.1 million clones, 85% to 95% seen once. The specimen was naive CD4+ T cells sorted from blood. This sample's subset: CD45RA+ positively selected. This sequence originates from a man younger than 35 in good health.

The CDR3 here is CASSVQWNTEAFF. The CDR3 nucleotides read TGTGCCAGCAGTGTGCAATGGAACACTGAAGCTTTCTTT. This chain uses TRBV7-2 with TRBJ1-1; no definite D call. In germline, CDR1 is SGHTA, CDR2 FQGNSA. V lost 6 bases to trimming and J lost 1 base, with 9 bases between them. The CDR3 runs 13 residues.